This T cell receptor beta chain was documented in a study of blood T cell repertoires in COVID-19. Study overall: T cells, B-cell-depleted T cells, or PBMCs provided the cDNA or gDNA that served as material.

Seattle's cohort entered during active infection and was followed longitudinally. As originally analysed: For nucleated cells, counts were estimated from reference gene primer amplification. Only in-frame clones appear in the TCRdb table, and some are missing; sequencing was by immunoSEQ multiplex PCR. V and J calls and clone size are those listed in that table; D and trimming were worked out from the DNA. Of 360,000 or so clones in the sample, about nine tenths are singletons; the top ten hold 3% to 4%. Germline CDR1 and CDR2: SGHNT and YYREEE (reference sequence). The CDR3 consists of 14 residues. The V gene end was trimmed by 10 bases and the J gene end by 4 bases; junction bases not matched to a gene: 11. The count of this clone is one.

This clonotype was sampled from a woman aged 60-75 years with COVID-19, enrolled during active disease. The source material was peripheral blood. The genes are TRBV5-4 and TRBJ2-3; 8 bases are shared with TRBD2. In DNA form, the CDR3 reads TGTGCCGCCGCAAAGGCGGGGGGCGCAGATACGCAGTATTTT. Protein product: CAAAKAGGADTQYF.